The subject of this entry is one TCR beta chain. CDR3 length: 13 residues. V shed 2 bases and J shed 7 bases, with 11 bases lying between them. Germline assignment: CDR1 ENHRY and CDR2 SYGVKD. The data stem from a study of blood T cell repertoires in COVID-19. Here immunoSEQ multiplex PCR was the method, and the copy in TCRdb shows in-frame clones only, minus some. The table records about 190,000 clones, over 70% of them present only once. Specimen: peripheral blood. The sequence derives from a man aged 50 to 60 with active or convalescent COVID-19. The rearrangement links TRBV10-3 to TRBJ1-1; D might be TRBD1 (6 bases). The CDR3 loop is CAISENRELEAFF. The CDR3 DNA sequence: TGTGCCATCAGTGAGAACAGGGAGCTTGAAGCTTTCTTT.